This TCR beta chain was obtained from a study of monozygotic twins with inflammatory bowel disease. Study outcomes and limitations: Discordant twins showed the same repertoire similarity as concordant twins, possibly from limited power.

Total RNA input per TCR library was 3,000 to 4,500 ng. Investigators made cDNA in eight separate reactions per sample. After re-calling the 5' RACE reads, TCRdb lists one entry per CDR3 protein, DNA absent. The sample yields hundreds of thousands of distinct CDR3 sequences, of which the top ten take up approximately 2.4%. The CDR3 length is 14 residues. Germline V gene data show CDR1 as MDHEN and CDR2 as SYDVKM. As to this clonotype: Antigen specificity is unknown.

Specimen: blood. The source of this sequence is a human donor with ulcerative colitis or Crohn's disease, or a healthy co-twin of an affected twin (not recorded which). This chain uses TRBV28 with TRBJ1-5. The CDR3 sequence: CASSLEQLNQPQHF.